The clone carrying this T cell receptor (beta chain) was seen only a few times. V lost 5 bases, J lost 8 bases, and 15 bases lay in between. The CDR3 has 12 residues. From germline, CDR1 is DFQATT and CDR2 SNEGSKA (reference sequence). Each TCR cDNA molecule bore a unique molecular identifier. TCRdb itself ran the 5' RACE reads through MiXCR, one entry per CDR3 protein. Of about 52,000 distinct CDR3 sequences listed, around 7.7% are singletons. This sample is drawn from a study of spatial heterogeneity in lung cancer. Study as a whole: Compared with alpha-chain sequences, beta-chain sequences were consistently detected in greater numbers. More than eight raw reads, on average, carried each unique TCR and UMI combination.

Indicated time point: blood at routine non-recurrence follow-up after resection. Whole RNA, isolated from tumor, nontumor lung or frozen PBMC, was sequenced without prior sorting. The TCR was taken from a female donor with early-stage non-small cell lung cancer. The chain links TRBV20-1 to TRBJ1-2; D may be TRBD1 (6 bases). The source material was PBMCs, sampled at follow-up. CDR3 bases: TGCAGTGCTCCCCCAGGGGCGGACGGCTACACCTTC. This sequence encodes CSAPPGADGYTF.